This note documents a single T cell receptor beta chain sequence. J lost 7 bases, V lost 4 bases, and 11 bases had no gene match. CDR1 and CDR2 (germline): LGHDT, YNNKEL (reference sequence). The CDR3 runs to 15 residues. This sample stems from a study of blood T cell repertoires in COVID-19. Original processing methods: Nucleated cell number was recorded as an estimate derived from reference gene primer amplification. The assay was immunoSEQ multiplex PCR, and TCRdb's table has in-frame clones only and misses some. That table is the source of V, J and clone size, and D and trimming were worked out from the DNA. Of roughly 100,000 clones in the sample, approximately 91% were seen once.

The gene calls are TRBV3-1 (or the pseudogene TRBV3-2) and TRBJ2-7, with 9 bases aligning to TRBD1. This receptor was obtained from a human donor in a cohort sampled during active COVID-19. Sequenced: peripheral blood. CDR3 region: CASSPTETGGKEQYF. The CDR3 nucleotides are TGTGCCAGCAGCCCCACGGAGACAGGGGGTAAAGAGCAGTACTTC.